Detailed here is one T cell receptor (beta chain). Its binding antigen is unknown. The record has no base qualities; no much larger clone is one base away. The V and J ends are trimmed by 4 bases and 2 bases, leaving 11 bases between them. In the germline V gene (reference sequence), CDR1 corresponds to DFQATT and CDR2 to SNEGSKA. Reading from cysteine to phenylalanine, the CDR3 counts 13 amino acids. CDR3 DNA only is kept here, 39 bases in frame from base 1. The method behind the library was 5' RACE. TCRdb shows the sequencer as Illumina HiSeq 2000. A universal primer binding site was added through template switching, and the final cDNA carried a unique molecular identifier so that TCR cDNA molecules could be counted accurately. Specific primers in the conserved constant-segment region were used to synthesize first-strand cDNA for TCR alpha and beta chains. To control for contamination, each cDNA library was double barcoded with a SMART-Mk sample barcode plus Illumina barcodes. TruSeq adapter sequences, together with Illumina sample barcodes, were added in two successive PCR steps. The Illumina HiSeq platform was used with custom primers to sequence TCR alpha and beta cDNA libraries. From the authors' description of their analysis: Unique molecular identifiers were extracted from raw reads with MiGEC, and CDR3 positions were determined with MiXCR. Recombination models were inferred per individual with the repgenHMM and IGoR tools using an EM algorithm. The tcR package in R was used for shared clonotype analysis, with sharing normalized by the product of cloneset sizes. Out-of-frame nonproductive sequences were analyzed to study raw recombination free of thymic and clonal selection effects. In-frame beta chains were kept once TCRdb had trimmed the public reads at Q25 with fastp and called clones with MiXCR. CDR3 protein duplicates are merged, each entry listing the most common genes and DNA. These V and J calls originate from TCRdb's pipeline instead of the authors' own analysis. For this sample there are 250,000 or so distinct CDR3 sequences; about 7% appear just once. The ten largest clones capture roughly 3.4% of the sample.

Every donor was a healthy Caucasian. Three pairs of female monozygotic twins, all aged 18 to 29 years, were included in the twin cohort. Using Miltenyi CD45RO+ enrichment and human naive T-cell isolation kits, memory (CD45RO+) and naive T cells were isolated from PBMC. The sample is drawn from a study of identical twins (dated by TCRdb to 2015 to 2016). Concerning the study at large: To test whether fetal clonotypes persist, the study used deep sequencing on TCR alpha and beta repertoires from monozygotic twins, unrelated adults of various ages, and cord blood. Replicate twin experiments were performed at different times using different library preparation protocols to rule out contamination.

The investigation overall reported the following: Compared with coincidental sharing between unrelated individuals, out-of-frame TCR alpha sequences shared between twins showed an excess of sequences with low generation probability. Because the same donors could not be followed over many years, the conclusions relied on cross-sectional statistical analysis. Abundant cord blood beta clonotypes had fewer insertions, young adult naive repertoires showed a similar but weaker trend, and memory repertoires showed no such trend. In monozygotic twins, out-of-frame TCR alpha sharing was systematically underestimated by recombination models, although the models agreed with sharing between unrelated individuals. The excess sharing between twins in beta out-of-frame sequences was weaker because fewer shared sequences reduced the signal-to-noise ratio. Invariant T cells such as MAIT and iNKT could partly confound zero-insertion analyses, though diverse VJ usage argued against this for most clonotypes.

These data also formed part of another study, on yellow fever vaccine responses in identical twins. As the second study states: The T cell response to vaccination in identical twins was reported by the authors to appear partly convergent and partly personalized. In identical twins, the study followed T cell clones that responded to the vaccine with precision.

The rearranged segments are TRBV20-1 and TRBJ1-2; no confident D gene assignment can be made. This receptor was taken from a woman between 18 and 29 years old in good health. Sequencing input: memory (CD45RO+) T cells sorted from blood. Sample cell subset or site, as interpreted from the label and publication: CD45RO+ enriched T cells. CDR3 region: CSATRTANYGYTF. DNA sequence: TGCAGTGCTACTAGGACGGCCAACTATGGCTACACCTTC.